The 25 T cell receptor beta chains in this list originate from one sample, sequenced in a study of CD8 T cells in Susac syndrome. Reverse transcription of about 0.45 to 1 ug RNA used random hexamers. From the immunoSEQ multiplex PCR reads, TCRdb called clonotypes with MiXCR, one entry per CDR3 protein. This sample carries about 140,000 distinct CDR3 sequences, approximately 95% of them seen once, and the ten largest clones take under 0.2%. Sequenced input: CD8+ T cells from PBMCs. These TCRs come from a human donor with Susac syndrome.

This clonotype was recorded only once. J is TRBJ1-1 and V is TRBV5-6; TRBD1 matches at 7 bases. The germline CDR1 and CDR2 sequences are SGHDT and YYEEEE. V lost 4 bases and J lost 7; bases outside the gene matches: 4. The CDR3 extends over 12 amino acids. The CDR3 coding sequence is TGTGCCAGCAGCCAGGACAGGAATGAAGCTTTCTTT. Protein: CASSQDRNEAFF. Supplemented by reference TRBV5-6 and TRBJ1-1, the full variable domain reads DAGVTQSPTHLIKTRGQQVTLRCSPKSGHDTVSWYQQALGQGPQFIFQYYEEEERQRGNFPDRFSGHQFPNYSSELNVNALLLGDSALYLCASSQDRNEAFFGQGTRLTVV.

The rearrangement links TRBV6-2 or TRBV6-3 to TRBJ2-7; unclear D gene. This CDR3 is 13 amino acids long. Trimming stripped 7 bases from V and 2 bases from J, with 12 bases between. Germline V gene data show CDR1 as MNHEY and CDR2 as SVGEGT. CDR3 coding DNA: TGTGCCAGCATCACCGAAGCACCCTACGAGCAGTACTTC. As protein: CASITEAPYEQYF.

This chain links TRBV15 with TRBJ2-5; a possible D gene is TRBD1 (5 bases). With 4 bases removed from V and 2 bases from J, the gap between germline ends came to 14 bases. Germline CDR1 and CDR2: LNHNV and YYDKDF (reference sequence). The CDR3 is 15 amino acids. The CDR3 spells CATSNRRPPQETQYF. The CDR3 DNA sequence: TGTGCCACCAGCAACAGGCGTCCCCCACAAGAGACCCAGTACTTC.

The chain couples TRBV5-4 to TRBJ1-2, with TRBD1 identical over 12 bases. This CDR3 is built from 14 residues. Germline CDR1 is SGHNT and CDR2 is YYREEE (reference sequence). The junction had 4 bases not matched to a gene; V was cut back by 4 bases and J by 6 bases. CDR3 nucleotides: TGTGCCAGCAGCCCGGGACAGGGGGCCGATGGCTACACCTTC. Its translation is CASSPGQGADGYTF.

The chain recombines TRBV5-4 with TRBJ1-1; D gene uncertain. V was shortened by 0 bases and J by 6 bases, with 15 bases between the two germline ends. Per germline, CDR1 SGHNT and CDR2 YYREEE (reference sequence). The CDR3 spans 15 residues. As DNA, the CDR3 is TGTGCCAGCAGCTTGGGGACTTTCAAGGGCGCTGAAGCTTTCTTT. Protein product: CASSLGTFKGAEAFF.

The chain is built from TRBV5-1 and TRBJ2-7, with D hard to call. The CDR3 loop spans 13 amino acids. Trimming took 3 bases from V and 0 from J, leaving 7 bases between them. CDR1 and CDR2 from the germline V gene are SGHRS and YFSETQ. CDR3 residues: CASSSFDSYEQYF. The CDR3 DNA sequence: TGCGCCAGCAGCTCCTTCGACTCCTACGAGCAGTACTTC. Combining the CDR3 with reference TRBV5-1 and TRBJ2-7 gives the whole variable domain KAGVTQTPRYLIKTRGQQVTLSCSPISGHRSVSWYQQTPGQGLQFLFEYFSETQRNKGNFPGRFSGRQFSNSRSEMNVSTLELGDSALYLCASSSFDSYEQYFGPGTRLTVT.

V and J are TRBV4-1 and TRBJ1-1, with 9 bases matching TRBD1. The CDR3 totals 17 residues. The V gene's germline CDR1 is MGHRA and CDR2 YSYEKL. Trimming removed 4 bases from V and 0 bases from J; junction bases left unmatched: 9. Here the CDR3 DNA reads TGCGCCAGCAGCCCGACAGGGGGACGTGTTGTGAACACTGAAGCTTTCTTT. This encodes CASSPTGGRVVNTEAFF.

This chain connects TRBV10-3 to TRBJ1-1, with a tentative D call TRBD1 (5 bases). The CDR3 is 13 amino acids. Trimming removed 9 bases from V and 3 bases from J, with 14 bases in between. Germline V lookup: CDR1 ENHRY, CDR2 SYGVKD. Here the CDR3 reads CAIGDPGDTEAFF. The CDR3 coding sequence is TGTGCCATAGGGGACCCCGGGGACACTGAAGCTTTCTTT.

The V and J genes are TRBV5-1 and TRBJ2-5; D gene ambiguous. The CDR3 spans 14 residues. V lost 0 bases and J lost 5, with 11 bases in between. CDR1 and CDR2 from the germline V gene are SGHRS and YFSETQ. The chain's CDR3 is CASSLAGHNETQYF. The CDR3 DNA sequence: TGCGCCAGCAGCTTGGCAGGCCACAACGAGACCCAGTACTTC.

J is TRBJ2-5 and V is TRBV6-5; no clear D gene. The V and J ends lost 0 bases and 5 bases respectively, with 13 bases between them. CDR1 is MNHEY and CDR2 is SVGAGI in the germline V gene. The CDR3 has 15 amino acids. CDR3 bases: TGTGCCAGCAGTTACTCGGGGAACGCAAGGGAGACCCAGTACTTC. Its protein is CASSYSGNARETQYF.

This clonotype was observed a single time. The V and J genes are TRBV4-1 and TRBJ2-3, with D uncertain. CDR3 length: 17 amino acids. Germline lookup yields CDR1 MGHRA and CDR2 YSYEKL. Trimming removed 0 bases at V and 1 base at J, with 14 bases between. CDR3 residues: CASSQDSLVLGTDTQYF. DNA of the CDR3: TGCGCCAGCAGCCAAGATTCTCTAGTTTTAGGCACAGATACGCAGTATTTT.

The V and J genes are TRBV20-1 and TRBJ1-5; tentatively, D is TRBD1 (6 bases). CDR3 size: 12 residues. Germline V gives CDR1 DFQATT, CDR2 SNEGSKA (reference sequence). V was clipped by 5 bases and J by 8 bases, with 13 bases between them. The CDR3 region is CSASGAFEPQHF. The CDR3, as DNA: TGCAGTGCTTCAGGGGCTTTCGAGCCCCAGCATTTT.

V usage is TRBV4-1 and J usage is TRBJ2-7, with TRBD1 identical over 10 bases. CDR3 length: 15 amino acids. The V segment lost 3 bases and the J segment 3 bases; nucleotides outside the gene matches: 5. CDR1 and CDR2 (germline): MGHRA, YSYEKL. The CDR3 here is CASSHPGQGNYEQYF. The CDR3 region has the DNA TGCGCCAGCAGCCACCCGGGACAGGGGAACTACGAGCAGTACTTC.

The rearrangement joins TRBV4-1 to TRBJ2-7, with no clear D. This CDR3 spans 13 amino acids. Germline assignment: CDR1 MGHRA and CDR2 YSYEKL. V lost 1 base, J lost 3 bases, and 7 bases lay in between. The CDR3 sequence: CASSQAPGYEQYF. The CDR3 bases are TGCGCCAGCAGCCAAGCCCCGGGCTACGAGCAGTACTTC.

The V and J genes are TRBV30 and TRBJ1-2, with D possibly TRBD1 on 5 matching bases. Deletions cut 0 bases from V and 3 bases from J, with 20 bases between. CDR1 and CDR2 from the germline V gene are GTSNPN and SVGIG (reference sequence). The CDR3 spans 17 residues. DNA of the CDR3: TGTGCCTGGAGTGTACGGTGGGGGACTATAGATGACTATGGCTACACCTTC. Amino acids: CAWSVRWGTIDDYGYTF.

As to this clonotype: A junction boundary mismatches the germline segment, possibly from a read error. The V gene is TRBV7-9, the J gene TRBJ2-7; D is uncertain. The length of the CDR3 is 12 residues. Germline V gene sequence: CDR1 SEHNR, CDR2 FQNEAQ (reference sequence). The CDR3 loop reads CASSFVSYKQYF. The CDR3 DNA reads as TGTGCCAGCAGCTTCGTCTCCTACAAGCAGTACTTC.

The chain joins TRBV2 to TRBJ2-1; maybe TRBD2 (6 bases). Trimming removed 7 bases at V and 1 base at J, with 20 bases between. CDR3 size: 17 residues. Looked up from germline, CDR1 is SNHLY and CDR2 is FYNNEI. The CDR3 loop is CASIDPAGGGSYNEQFF. The CDR3 DNA reads TGTGCCAGCATCGACCCAGCTGGCGGAGGGTCCTACAATGAGCAGTTCTTC.

The chain employs TRBV7-2 and TRBJ2-3, with D perhaps TRBD2 (6 bases). Germline-derived CDR1 and CDR2 are SGHTA and FQGNSA. The CDR3 is made up of 13 amino acids. Trimming pared 9 bases from V and 0 bases from J, leaving 10 bases between. CDR3 residues: CARLADSTDTQYF. CDR3 sequence (DNA): TGTGCCAGATTAGCGGATAGCACAGATACGCAGTATTTT.

J is TRBJ1-5 and V is TRBV27; 12 nucleotides align to TRBD1. The CDR3 is 15 amino acids. J was trimmed by 6 bases and V by 5 bases; bases with no gene match: 5. CDR1 MNHEY and CDR2 SMNVEV come from the germline V gene (reference sequence). In DNA, the CDR3 is TGTGCCAGCAGTCCCGGGACAGGGGGCATTCAGCCCCAGCATTTT. Its translation: CASSPGTGGIQPQHF.

This clonotype has just one count. This sequence joins TRBV6-4 and TRBJ1-2; maybe TRBD1 (5 bases). CDR1 is MRHNA, CDR2 SNTAGT, per germline. The ends were cut back, 8 bases at V and 3 bases at J, with 7 bases in the middle. The CDR3 has 11 residues. The CDR3 reads CASWGDYGYTF. CDR3 nucleotides: TGTGCCAGCTGGGGGGACTATGGCTACACCTTC.

This clonotype showed up just once. This chain links TRBV28 with TRBJ2-7; 7 nucleotides agree with TRBD2. Per the germline V gene, CDR1 is MDHEN and CDR2 is SYDVKM. The CDR3 contains 14 residues. Germline trimming cut 6 bases from V and 2 bases from J; bases unmatched to any gene: 7. The CDR3 loop reads CASSPGLSTYEQYF. CDR3 nucleotides: TGTGCCAGCAGCCCGGGACTATCGACCTACGAGCAGTACTTC.

The V gene is TRBV12-3 or TRBV12-4, the J gene TRBJ2-1; 7 nucleotides agree with TRBD2. Losses at the gene ends were 3 bases for V and 6 bases for J; bases not matched to a gene: 2. The CDR3 has 13 residues. The CDR3 reads CASSLPGGNEQFF. The CDR3 region has the DNA TGTGCCAGCAGTTTGCCGGGAGGCAATGAGCAGTTCTTC.

The chain joins TRBV7-9 to TRBJ2-7; D possibly corresponds to TRBD1 (6 bases). Per the germline V gene, CDR1 is SEHNR and CDR2 is FQNEAQ (reference sequence). Trimming removed 5 bases from V and 3 bases from J, with 11 bases in between. CDR3 size: 13 residues. CDR3 in DNA: TGTGCCAGCAGCCCGGACAGCAACTACGAGCAGTACTTC. It yields the protein CASSPDSNYEQYF.

V usage is TRBV12-3 or TRBV12-4 and J usage is TRBJ1-1; D not certain. Deletions cut 1 base from V and 6 bases from J, with 9 bases between. This CDR3 comprises 13 residues. This CDR3 reads CASSLVPTAEAFF. The CDR3, as DNA: TGTGCCAGCAGTTTAGTCCCTACGGCTGAAGCTTTCTTT.

The genes are TRBV4-1 and TRBJ2-7; a possible D gene is TRBD1 (5 bases). CDR1 is MGHRA and CDR2 is YSYEKL in the germline V gene. The length of the CDR3 is 14 residues. V was pared by 3 bases and J by 2 bases, with 11 bases between. CDR3 region: CASSHGAGTYEQYF. Here the CDR3 DNA reads TGCGCCAGCAGCCACGGTGCAGGGACCTACGAGCAGTACTTC.